This T cell receptor (beta chain) emerged from a study of blood T cell repertoires in COVID-19. The overall study: T cells, B-cell-depleted T cells, or PBMCs supplied cDNA or gDNA.

Trimming left V 0 bases short and J 8 bases short, with 7 bases between. The germline gives CDR1 LNHNV, CDR2 YYDKDF (reference sequence). This CDR3 spans 13 amino acids. In the original workflow: Researchers report that nucleated cell counts were estimated from reference gene primer amplification. Produced via immunoSEQ multiplex PCR; TCRdb's table is partial and in-frame only. The V and J calls and clone size were taken over from that table, and D and trimming were inferred from the DNA. Of 70,000 to 95,000 clones listed, more than 75% are singletons. The sample taken for sequencing was peripheral blood. This clonotype was sampled from a woman older than 75 with active COVID-19. The rearrangement links TRBV15 to TRBJ2-2; D possibly corresponds to TRBD2 (6 bases). Here the CDR3 DNA reads TGTGCCACCAGCAGAGAGGCGGGGGGGGAGCTGTTTTTT. Amino acid sequence: CATSREAGGELFF. The full variable domain, in which reference TRBV15 and TRBJ2-2 provide the parts outside the CDR3, is DAMVIQNPRYQVTQFGKPVTLSCSQTLNHNVMYWYQQKSSQAPKLLFHYYDKDFNNEADTPDNFQSRRPNTSFCFLDIRSPGLGDTAMYLCATSREAGGELFFGEGSRLTVL.